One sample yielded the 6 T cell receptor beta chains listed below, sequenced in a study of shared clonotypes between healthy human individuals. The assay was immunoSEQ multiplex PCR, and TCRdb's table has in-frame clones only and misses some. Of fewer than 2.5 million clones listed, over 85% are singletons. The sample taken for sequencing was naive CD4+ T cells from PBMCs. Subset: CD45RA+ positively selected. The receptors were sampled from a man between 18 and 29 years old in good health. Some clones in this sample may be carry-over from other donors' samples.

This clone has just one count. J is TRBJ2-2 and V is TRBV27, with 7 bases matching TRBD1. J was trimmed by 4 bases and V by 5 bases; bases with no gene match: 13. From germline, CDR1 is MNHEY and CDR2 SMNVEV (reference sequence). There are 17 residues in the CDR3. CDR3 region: CASSPLWVTGSTGELFF. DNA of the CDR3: TGTGCCAGCAGTCCATTATGGGTGACAGGGTCCACCGGGGAGCTGTTTTTT.

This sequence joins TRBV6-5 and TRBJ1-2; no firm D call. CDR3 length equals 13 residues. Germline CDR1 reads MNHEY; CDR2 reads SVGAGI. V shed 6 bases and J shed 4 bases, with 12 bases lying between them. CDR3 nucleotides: TGTGCCAGCAGCTTATTATCTTCCTATGGCTACACCTTC. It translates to CASSLLSSYGYTF.

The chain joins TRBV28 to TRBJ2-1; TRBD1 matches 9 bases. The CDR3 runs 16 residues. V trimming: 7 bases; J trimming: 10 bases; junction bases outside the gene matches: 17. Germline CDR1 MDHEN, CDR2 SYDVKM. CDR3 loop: CASTQGTGRRISEQFF. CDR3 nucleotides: TGTGCCAGCACCCAAGGGACAGGGCGGAGGATATCAGAGCAGTTCTTC.

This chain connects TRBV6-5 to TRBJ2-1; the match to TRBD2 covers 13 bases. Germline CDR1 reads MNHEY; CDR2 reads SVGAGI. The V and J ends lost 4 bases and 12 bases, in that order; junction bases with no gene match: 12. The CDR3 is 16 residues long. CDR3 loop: CASSSRLAGGLIRQFF. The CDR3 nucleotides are TGTGCCAGCAGTTCGCGACTAGCGGGAGGACTAATTCGGCAGTTCTTC.

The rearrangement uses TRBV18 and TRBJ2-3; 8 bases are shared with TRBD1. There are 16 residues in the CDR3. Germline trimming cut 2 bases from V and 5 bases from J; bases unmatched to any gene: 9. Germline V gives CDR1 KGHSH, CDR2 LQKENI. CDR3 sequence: CASSPVRQGARDTQYF. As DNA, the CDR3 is TGTGCCAGCTCACCAGTTAGGCAGGGGGCGAGAGATACGCAGTATTTT. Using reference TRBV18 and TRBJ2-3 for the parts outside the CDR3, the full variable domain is NAGVMQNPRHLVRRRGQEARLRCSPMKGHSHVYWYRQLPEEGLKFMVYLQKENIIDESGMPKERFSAEFPKEGPSILRIQQVVRGDSAAYFCASSPVRQGARDTQYFGPGTRLTVL.

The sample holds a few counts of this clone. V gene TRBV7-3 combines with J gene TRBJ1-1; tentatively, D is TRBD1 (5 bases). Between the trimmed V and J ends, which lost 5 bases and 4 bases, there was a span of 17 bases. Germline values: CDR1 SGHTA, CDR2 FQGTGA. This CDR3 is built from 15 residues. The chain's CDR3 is CASSPRGSGSTEAFF. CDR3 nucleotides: TGTGCCAGCAGCCCAAGGGGATCAGGGTCCACTGAAGCTTTCTTT. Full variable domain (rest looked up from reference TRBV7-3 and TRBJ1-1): GAGVSQTPSNKVTEKGKYVELRCDPISGHTALYWYRQSLGQGPEFLIYFQGTGAADDSGLPNDRFFAVRPEGSVSTLKIQRTERGDSAVYLCASSPRGSGSTEAFFGQGTRLTVV.